These 10 T cell receptor beta chains were sequenced from one sample in a study of T cells in Graves' hyperthyroidism and ophthalmopathy. RNA transcripts were the template for amplifying TCR beta CDR3 regions. The TCR CDR3 first-round RT-PCR relied on the HTBI primer set. In TCRdb, the multiplex PCR reads were re-called with MiXCR into one record per CDR3 protein. The data contain under 350,000 distinct CDR3 sequences, around 15% of them singletons. Sequenced material: blood. The receptors stem from a woman in her sixties or seventies with Graves' ophthalmopathy.

The table lists this clonotype with a few counts. The gene calls are TRBV27 and TRBJ1-2, with D perhaps matching TRBD1 (5 bases). This CDR3 is built from 14 residues. V was pared by 3 bases and J by 2 bases, with 10 bases between. Looked up from germline, CDR1 is MNHEY and CDR2 is SMNVEV (reference sequence). The CDR3 spells CASSFRGRNYGYTF. The CDR3 DNA follows: TGTGCCAGCAGTTTTAGGGGACGGAACTATGGCTACACCTTC.

This clonotype was counted ten times or more. The chain employs TRBV29-1 and TRBJ2-1; 7 bases fit TRBD1. The J segment lost 0 bases and the V segment lost 2 bases, leaving 7 bases of the junction unmatched. This CDR3 region has 16 residues. Germline CDR1 reads SQVTM; CDR2 reads ANQGSEA. In DNA, the CDR3 is TGCAGCGTTGAACCTCTTGACAGGGACTCCTACAATGAGCAGTTCTTC. Its protein is CSVEPLDRDSYNEQFF.

The chain is built from TRBV6-4 and TRBJ2-6, with D tentatively TRBD2 (5 bases). This CDR3 region has 16 residues. Looked up from germline, CDR1 is MRHNA and CDR2 is SNTAGT. V lost 2 bases and J lost 4, with 12 bases in between. In DNA, the CDR3 is TGTGCCAGCAGTGACGACGCATCGGGGGGGGCCAACGTCCTGACTTTC. The encoded protein is CASSDDASGGANVLTF.

The sample holds many counts of this clonotype. The chain is built from TRBV18 and TRBJ1-1, with D uncertain. Between the trimmed V and J ends, which lost 0 bases and 7 bases, there was a span of 6 bases. This CDR3 is 12 amino acids long. Germline CDR1 reads KGHSH; CDR2 reads LQKENI. CDR3 in amino acids: CASSPPSGEAFF. Written as DNA, the CDR3 is TGTGCCAGCTCACCACCCTCAGGTGAAGCTTTCTTT.

This clonotype was found many times. The chain recombines TRBV20-1 with TRBJ1-5; 8 nucleotides align to TRBD1. Germline V CDR1 and CDR2: DFQATT, SNEGSKA (reference sequence). Germline trimming cut 6 bases from V and 12 bases from J; bases unmatched to any gene: 10. The CDR3 runs to 12 residues. Here the CDR3 reads CSARGTGGFQHF. DNA of the CDR3: TGCAGTGCCAGGGGGACAGGAGGGTTCCAGCATTTT.

This clonotype came up many times. The J gene is TRBJ2-7, the V gene TRBV28, with 12 bases matching TRBD1. Germline V lookup: CDR1 MDHEN, CDR2 SYDVKM. The CDR3 covers 13 residues. V lost 10 bases and J lost 6; bases outside the gene matches: 7. CDR3 bases: TGTGCCACCAGGGGACAGGGGGCTCCCGAGCAGTACTTC. This gives the protein CATRGQGAPEQYF.

This chain joins TRBV3-1 and TRBJ1-1; perhaps TRBD1 as D (5 bases). CDR1 LGHDT and CDR2 YNNKEL come from the germline V gene (reference sequence). CDR3 length: 15 residues. V lost 2 bases to trimming and J lost 4 bases, with 14 bases between them. CDR3 bases: TGTGCCAGCAGCCAAACGAGTGGAGGGGTCACTGAAGCTTTCTTT. Its protein is CASSQTSGGVTEAFF.

This clonotype was counted at least ten times. CDR3 DNA: TGTGCCAGCAGCCGAAGGGAATCCACTGAAGCTTTCTTT. Its protein product is CASSRRESTEAFF. The rearrangement joins TRBV5-5 to TRBJ1-1; D is unclear. V lost 4 bases and J 4 bases, leaving 11 bases between the germline ends. Germline loops: CDR1 SGHKS, CDR2 YYEKEE (reference sequence). The CDR3 has 13 residues.

This clonotype was seen many times. The chain combines TRBV18 with TRBJ2-7; 7 bases agree with TRBD2. J gave up 2 bases and V 3 bases, and 4 bases lay outside the gene matches. This CDR3 contains 14 residues. Germline V gene data show CDR1 as KGHSH and CDR2 as LQKENI. CDR3 amino acids: CASSPGGGAYEQYF. The CDR3 bases are TGTGCCAGCTCACCGGGGGGAGGGGCCTACGAGCAGTACTTC.

This clonotype has ten or more counts. The rearrangement links TRBV7-9 to TRBJ2-1; 10 nucleotides align to TRBD1. The CDR3 is 14 residues long. The J segment lost 7 bases and the V segment lost 3 bases, leaving 3 bases of the junction unmatched. Germline V gives CDR1 SEHNR, CDR2 FQNEAQ (reference sequence). The CDR3 DNA reads as TGTGCCAGCAGCTTGGGACAGGGGAGGAATGAGCAGTTCTTC. Protein: CASSLGQGRNEQFF.